This T cell receptor beta chain was sequenced for a study of T cell responses to AZD1222 COVID-19 vaccine. As for the study in general: Some second doses came at about 4 weeks and others at about 12 weeks; these were pooled. Regarding the study as a whole: Clonal diversity was possibly underestimated; the donors were predominantly white British and more often female. Across spike, vaccine-associated CD4 TCRs were found, dominant at 160-218 and 743-854.

This CDR3 is 14 amino acids long. Germline V gene lookup returns CDR1 WNHNN and CDR2 SYGVQD (reference sequence). V was shortened by 9 bases and J by 0 bases, with 12 bases between the two germline ends. This clone has a single count. Its antigen is currently unknown. Sequencing used immunoSEQ multiplex PCR; TCRdb keeps in-frame clones, though not all of them. The data hold some 190,000 clones, with around 94% observed a single time. The TCR was taken from an adult in good health. The sequencing here drew on peripheral blood, taken on day 0 of AZD1222 vaccination. The rearrangement uses TRBV10-1 and TRBJ2-1; TRBD1 is a possible D gene (5 bases). CDR3 region: CASPDSPSYNEQFF. In nucleotides, the CDR3 is TGCGCCAGTCCTGACAGCCCCTCCTACAATGAGCAGTTCTTC.